These 18 T cell receptor beta chains were all obtained from the same sample, sequenced in a study of blood T cell repertoires in COVID-19. Only in-frame clones appear in the TCRdb table, and some are missing; sequencing was by immunoSEQ multiplex PCR. This sample has around 300,000 clones, with approximately 90% found just once. Sequenced sample: PBMCs or T cells enriched from blood (not recorded which). The receptors stem from a woman aged 45-65 years who had recovered from COVID-19.

About this clone itself: An end of the junction differs from the germline gene, which may be a read error. The chain combines TRBV28 with TRBJ2-7; 7 bases map to TRBD1. CDR3 length equals 16 residues. Looked up from germline, CDR1 is MDHEN and CDR2 is SYDVKM. The CDR3 spells CASSHRGRGSNLRKNF. The CDR3, as DNA: TGTGCCAGCAGCCACAGGGGTAGAGGATCGAACCTCAGGAAGAACTTC. Complete variable domain (other parts from reference TRBV28 and TRBJ2-7): DVKVTQSSRYLVKRTGEKVFLECVQDMDHENMFWYRQDPGLGLRLIYFSYDVKMKEKGDIPEGYSVSREKKERFSLILESASTNQTSMYLCASSHRGRGSNLRKNFGPGTRLTVT.

The rearrangement joins TRBV18 to TRBJ1-1; TRBD1 is a possible D gene (6 bases). The CDR3 runs to 14 residues. Germline CDR1 is KGHSH and CDR2 is LQKENI. V lost 4 bases, J lost 1 base, and 10 bases lay in between. The CDR3 coding sequence is TGTGCCAGCTCACTCATAGGGGGGAACACTGAAGCTTTCTTT. This translates into CASSLIGGNTEAFF.

The rearrangement links TRBV12-3 or TRBV12-4 to TRBJ1-3, with D hard to call. The CDR3 covers 13 residues. V was shortened by 2 bases and J by 1 base, with 3 bases between the two germline ends. The CDR3 sequence is CASSLQSGNTIYF. The CDR3 DNA reads TGTGCCAGCAGTTTACAATCTGGAAACACCATATATTTT.

This clone showed up just once. The chain uses TRBV7-9 and TRBJ2-3, with TRBD2 matching over 10 bases. V lost 5 bases to trimming and J lost 2 bases; unmatched junction nucleotides: 7. The germline V gene has CDR1 SEHNR and CDR2 FQNEAQ (reference sequence). The CDR3 covers 16 residues. CDR3 nucleotide sequence: TGTGCCAGCAGCAGCGGACTAGCGGCTAACACAGATACGCAGTATTTT. Its translation is CASSSGLAANTDTQYF.

This clone occurred once. The V gene is TRBV3-1 (or the pseudogene TRBV3-2), the J gene TRBJ1-1; 10 bases align to TRBD1. J lost 5 bases, V lost 4 bases, and 7 bases had no gene match. The CDR3 is 15 amino acids. In germline, CDR1 is LGHDT, CDR2 YNNKEL (reference sequence). CDR3 nucleotide sequence: TGTGCCAGCAGCCGGTCCGGGACAGGGGTAACTGAAGCTTTCTTT. The encoded protein is CASSRSGTGVTEAFF.

The rearrangement joins TRBV20-1 to TRBJ1-5; D is uncertain. The germline V gene encodes CDR1 DFQATT and CDR2 SNEGSKA (reference sequence). The CDR3 has 14 amino acids. Trimming stripped 3 bases from V and 4 bases from J, with 13 bases between. This CDR3 is CSASGRTGNQPQHF. The CDR3 nucleotides read TGCAGTGCTAGTGGGAGGACGGGGAATCAGCCCCAGCATTTT.

The chain employs TRBV7-8 and TRBJ1-3, with D uncertain. V dropped 4 bases and J dropped 3 bases, with 16 bases sitting between them. Germline CDR1 and CDR2: SGHVS and FQNEAQ. There are 16 residues in the CDR3. CDR3 sequence: CASSSSEAAFGNTIYF. In nucleotides, the CDR3 is TGTGCCAGCAGCTCTAGCGAGGCAGCTTTTGGAAACACCATATATTTT.

The V gene is TRBV7-9, the J gene TRBJ2-1; TRBD1 matches 9 bases. The CDR3 has 15 residues. The germline CDR1 and CDR2 sequences are SEHNR and FQNEAQ (reference sequence). V trimming: 5 bases; J trimming: 8 bases; junction bases outside the gene matches: 10. The CDR3 reads CASSDRDRVPHEQFF. The CDR3 DNA reads as TGTGCCAGCAGCGACCGGGACAGGGTACCCCATGAGCAGTTCTTC.

This clone appeared a few times. The V call is TRBV10-1, the J call TRBJ1-1, with D possibly being TRBD1 (5 bases). The CDR3 is made up of 12 amino acids. Germline CDR1 WNHNN, CDR2 SYGVQD (reference sequence). V gave up 7 bases and J gave up 11 bases, with 17 bases separating them. This CDR3 is CASNNGVGAAFF. In DNA, the CDR3 is TGCGCCAGCAACAACGGAGTAGGGGCCGCTTTCTTT.

The chain couples TRBV3-1 (or the pseudogene TRBV3-2) to TRBJ2-3; perhaps TRBD2 as D (6 bases). Germline loops: CDR1 LGHDT, CDR2 YNNKEL (reference sequence). V shed 4 bases and J shed 5 bases, with 16 bases lying between them. The CDR3 spans 15 residues. This chain's CDR3 is CASSLLAARRDTQYF. The CDR3 nucleotides read TGTGCCAGCAGCCTATTAGCGGCCCGGAGAGATACGCAGTATTTT.

The chain is built from TRBV3-1 (or the pseudogene TRBV3-2) and TRBJ2-7; D is possibly TRBD2 (6 bases). V was clipped by 1 base and J by 0 bases, with 10 bases between them. Germline V gene sequence: CDR1 LGHDT, CDR2 YNNKEL (reference sequence). CDR3 length equals 15 residues. CDR3 sequence: CASSQVGRGSYEQYF. Written as DNA, the CDR3 is TGTGCCAGCAGCCAAGTTGGGCGGGGCTCCTACGAGCAGTACTTC.

The genes are TRBV14 and TRBJ2-2; TRBD2 matches 10 bases. After removal of 0 bases from V and 7 bases from J, the junction contained 11 bases not matched to a gene. CDR3 length: 18 residues. The germline V gene encodes CDR1 SGHDN and CDR2 FVKESK. The CDR3 DNA reads as TGTGCCAGCAGCCAAGATTTTATTCTAGCGGGAGCAGGCGGGGAGCTGTTTTTT. Translating it yields CASSQDFILAGAGGELFF.

V and J are TRBV4-1 and TRBJ2-7, with a tentative D call TRBD2 (6 bases). The CDR3 contains 15 residues. Trimming left V 0 bases short and J 3 bases short, with 12 bases between. Per the germline V gene, CDR1 is MGHRA and CDR2 is YSYEKL. The CDR3, as DNA: TGCGCCAGCAGCCAAGATTTGGGACTGAACTACGAGCAGTACTTC. This gives the protein CASSQDLGLNYEQYF.

The chain employs TRBV11-2 and TRBJ2-7, with 8 bases identical to TRBD2. Germline CDR1 reads SGHAT; CDR2 reads FQNNGV. The ends lost 3 bases at V and 5 bases at J; junction bases unmatched: 6. The CDR3 is 14 residues long. CDR3 DNA sequence: TGTGCCAGCAGCTTGATAGGACTAGCTAACGAGCAGTACTTC. Translating it yields CASSLIGLANEQYF.

The chain has TRBV30 and TRBJ2-2, with 10 bases matching TRBD2. The CDR3 extends over 15 amino acids. Germline trimming cut 4 bases from V and 6 bases from J; bases unmatched to any gene: 8. In germline, CDR1 is GTSNPN, CDR2 SVGIG (reference sequence). The CDR3 nucleotides read TGTGCCTGGACCCCCGGACTAGCGGTCGCCGGGGAGCTGTTTTTT. It is translated as CAWTPGLAVAGELFF.

The chain joins TRBV27 to TRBJ1-2; 10 nucleotides align to TRBD1. Germline CDR1 MNHEY, CDR2 SMNVEV (reference sequence). This CDR3 is 14 amino acids long. V was clipped by 3 bases and J by 7 bases; unmatched bases: 5. The CDR3: CASSLTGGVSGYTF. The CDR3 bases are TGTGCCAGCAGTTTGACAGGGGGCGTCTCTGGCTACACCTTC.

The chain carries TRBV20-1 and TRBJ2-3; no clear D. Germline values: CDR1 DFQATT, CDR2 SNEGSKA (reference sequence). The CDR3 runs to 12 residues. Trimming stripped 3 bases from V and 2 bases from J, with 6 bases between. The DNA of the CDR3 is TGCAGTGCTAGTGACAACACAGATACGCAGTATTTT. Residues: CSASDNTDTQYF.

This chain connects TRBV24-1 to TRBJ2-1; D call uncertain. The germline V and J ends were trimmed by 3 bases and 5 bases, with 7 bases remaining between them. CDR3 length: 13 amino acids. Germline lookup yields CDR1 KGHDR and CDR2 SFDVKD. CDR3 sequence reads: CATSDEVNNEQFF. The CDR3 DNA sequence: TGTGCCACCAGTGATGAGGTTAACAATGAGCAGTTCTTC.